This TCR beta chain came from a study of blood T cell repertoires in COVID-19 (TCRdb year 2020). At the level of the whole study: Samples covering the acute and convalescent phases of COVID-19 were provided by collaborators in the United States, Italy and Spain. The material from the prospective study consisted of cDNA or gDNA derived from T cells, B-cell-depleted T cells, or PBMCs. The dataset comprised deeply sampled blood TCRbeta repertoires from subjects exposed to, actively infected with, or recovered from COVID-19. A freely available public database, intended as a resource for researchers studying the immune response to SARS-CoV-2, is where the repertoires were released. The samples were drawn from the first 160 participants of the ongoing ImmuneRACE study and from over 950 subjects provided by 6 global collaborators. A de-identified subject ID, COVID-19 status, age in years and sex were almost always included in the sample metadata. Where HLA class I and class II types were available, the types were taken from metadata supplied by the sample provider, not from assay-based typing. Results and caveats for the whole study, not just this receptor: How much clinical and demographic metadata was included differed by source and by participant, and the metadata was provided uncurated.

With regard to this clone: Its specific antigen is unknown. Base qualities were left out, and no much larger clone turns up one base away.

In the prospective study, participants were about 18 to 95 years old, resided in about two dozen geographic areas of the United States, and were enrolled through a virtual design. To assign participants to cohorts, the prospective study relied on clinical history that participants themselves reported in a screening survey and a study questionnaire. Exposed participants were defined as having been in contact with someone with a PCR-confirmed or clinician-diagnosed COVID-19 case within 2 weeks of study entry. In the prospective study, mobile phlebotomists collected whole blood, serum and a nasopharyngeal or oropharyngeal swab from each participant. Over an approximately two-month period, participants in the prospective study had the option of providing additional blood draws and questionnaires. Before DNA extraction, blood samples from the prospective study were shipped at room temperature or frozen.

TCRbeta CDR3 regions were amplified from genomic DNA by means of the immunoSEQ Assay, a bias-controlled multiplex PCR. Per the original workflow: The number of nucleated cells in each sample was estimated by amplification of reference gene primers within the assay. Sequence reads were collapsed and filtered to measure the absolute abundance of every unique TCRbeta CDR3 rearrangement. Productive Simpson clonality was computed per sample as the square root of Simpson's diversity index over productive rearrangements. TCRdb obtained this table from immuneACCESS and retained in-frame rearrangements with V and J assigned. These tables miss some clones; where compared with another copy, unresolved V genes account for less than half of the shortfall, and the remainder is unexplained. V and J calls and clone size come straight from that table; D and trimming were deduced from the DNA. This sample has about 280,000 clones in its table, and approximately 90% of those were observed once. The ten largest clones add up to 2.5% to 3% of the sample.

Sample: PBMCs or T cells enriched from blood (not recorded which). The TCR comes from a man aged 40-49 years who had been exposed to COVID-19.

The DNA reads TGTGCCAGCAGCGGAGAGGCGGGGTTCTATGGCTACACCTTC. Protein translation: CASSGEAGFYGYTF. The sequence joins TRBV5-4 to TRBJ1-2; a confident D gene designation cannot be given. CDR1 SGHNT and CDR2 YYREEE are derived from the germline V gene (reference sequence). V drops 4 bases and J drops 4 bases, leaving 14 bases in between. Its CDR3 holds 14 amino acids, cysteine through phenylalanine. Left in the record is the CDR3 DNA by itself, 42 bases read in frame from the first base.